The sequence of this T cell receptor beta chain was determined in a study of T-cell memory formation after mild COVID-19. MiXCR, run by TCRdb on the 5' RACE reads, gives a single entry per CDR3 protein. The table includes roughly 620,000 distinct CDR3 sequences, more than 15% detected once. The V gene end was trimmed by 4 bases and the J gene end by 0 bases; junction bases not matched to a gene: 10. The CDR3 is 16 residues long. CDR1 SGHRS and CDR2 YFSETQ come from the germline V gene. This clonotype has a handful of counts. The sequenced material came from PBMCs or a T cell subset sorted from them (not recorded which). The source is an adult woman who had mild COVID-19 (a few samples of this study predate the infection). Cell type and time point are not known. The V and J genes are TRBV5-1 and TRBJ2-7; 7 nucleotides match TRBD2. In nucleotides, the CDR3 is TGCGCCAGCAGCGCCATCTCGGGGGGAAGCTCCTACGAGCAGTACTTC. Its translation is CASSAISGGSSYEQYF.